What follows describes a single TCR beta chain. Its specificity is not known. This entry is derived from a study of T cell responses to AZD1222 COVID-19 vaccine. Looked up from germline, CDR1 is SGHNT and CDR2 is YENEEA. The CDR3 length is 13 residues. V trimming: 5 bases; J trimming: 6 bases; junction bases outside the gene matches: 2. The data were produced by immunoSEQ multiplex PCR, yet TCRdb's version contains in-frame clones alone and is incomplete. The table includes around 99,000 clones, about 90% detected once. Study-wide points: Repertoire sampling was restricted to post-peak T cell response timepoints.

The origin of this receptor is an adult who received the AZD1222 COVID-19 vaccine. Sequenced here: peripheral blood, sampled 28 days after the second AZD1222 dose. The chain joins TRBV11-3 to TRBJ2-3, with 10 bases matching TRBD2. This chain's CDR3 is CASSQGLADTQYF. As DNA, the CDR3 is TGTGCCAGCAGCCAGGGACTAGCGGATACGCAGTATTTT.